The 17 T cell receptor beta chains below were found in one sample sequenced in a study of blood T cell repertoires in COVID-19 (dated by TCRdb to 2020 to 2022). The method behind the library was the immunoSEQ multiplex PCR assay. TCRdb provides this immuneACCESS table in a form limited to in-frame rearrangements. Some clones are lacking; in checked studies, under half of them reflect an unresolved V gene, and why the rest are absent is not known. This sample comprises under 250,000 clones, 86% of them detected only once. The ten most abundant clones make up approximately 13% of the sample. The sequenced material came from peripheral blood. Receptors originate from a man of 80 years or more with acute or convalescent COVID-19.

The V and J genes are TRBV9 and TRBJ2-3; 8 nucleotides align to TRBD1. CDR3 length: 15 amino acids. Germline V lookup: CDR1 SGDLS, CDR2 YYNGEE. V gave up 6 bases and J gave up 6 bases; unmatched junction bases: 12. CDR3: CASTAEDRGLDTQYF. The CDR3 nucleotides are TGTGCCAGCACCGCGGAAGACAGGGGCTTGGATACGCAGTATTTT.

The chain is built from TRBV9 and TRBJ1-4; TRBD1 is a possible D gene (6 bases). Germline CDR1 and CDR2: SGDLS and YYNGEE. V lost 0 bases and J 8 bases, leaving 14 bases between the germline ends. The CDR3 runs 15 residues. CDR3 sequence reads: CASSVERGAGEKLFF. The CDR3 nucleotides read TGTGCCAGCAGCGTAGAGCGGGGGGCTGGGGAAAAACTGTTTTTT.

The chain is built from TRBV4-1 and TRBJ1-1, with unresolved D. Germline CDR1 MGHRA, CDR2 YSYEKL. This CDR3 contains 14 residues. Trimming pared 3 bases from V and 4 bases from J, leaving 12 bases between. CDR3 sequence: CASSQLTVGTEAFF. DNA for the CDR3: TGCGCCAGCAGCCAGCTGACTGTAGGCACTGAAGCTTTCTTT.

This chain links TRBV23-1 with TRBJ1-5; 7 bases align to TRBD1. TRBV23-1 is annotated as an ORF whose role is uncertain. CDR3 size: 15 residues. V dropped 7 bases and J dropped 2; count of bases not matched to a gene: 8. CDR3 coding DNA: TGCGCCAGCACCCACAGGGGCGCCGGCAATCAGCCCCAGCATTTT. This codes for CASTHRGAGNQPQHF.

The V call is TRBV28, the J call TRBJ2-1; the D gene is possibly TRBD1 (5 bases). Trimming removed 5 bases at V and 4 bases at J, with 12 bases between. This CDR3 is 14 amino acids long. Germline-derived CDR1 and CDR2 are MDHEN and SYDVKM. CDR3 nucleotides: TGTGCCAGCAGTATAAGACAGTTTTACAATGAGCAGTTCTTC. Protein product: CASSIRQFYNEQFF. Full variable domain (missing parts from reference TRBV28 and TRBJ2-1): DVKVTQSSRYLVKRTGEKVFLECVQDMDHENMFWYRQDPGLGLRLIYFSYDVKMKEKGDIPEGYSVSREKKERFSLILESASTNQTSMYLCASSIRQFYNEQFFGPGTRLTVL.

The chain combines TRBV6-5 with TRBJ2-7, with 11 bases identical to TRBD2. Germline lookup yields CDR1 MNHEY and CDR2 SVGAGI. Germline trimming cut 7 bases from V and 0 bases from J; bases unmatched to any gene: 2. This CDR3 has 14 amino acids. This CDR3 is CASMGTSGSYEQYF. Here the CDR3 DNA reads TGTGCCAGCATGGGGACTAGCGGCTCCTACGAGCAGTACTTC.

The V gene is TRBV6-5, the J gene TRBJ2-1; a possible D gene is TRBD2 (6 bases). The CDR3 runs to 15 residues. CDR1 and CDR2 (germline): MNHEY, SVGAGI. The germline V and J ends were trimmed by 4 bases and 0 bases, with 10 bases remaining between them. Written as DNA, the CDR3 is TGTGCCAGCAGTTCCGACGGGAGCTCCTACAATGAGCAGTTCTTC. Translation gives CASSSDGSSYNEQFF.

The V and J genes are TRBV12-2 and TRBJ2-7; TRBD2 is taken as the D call from the table, unchecked against the DNA. TRBV12-2 is a pseudogene locus. The CDR3 runs to 17 residues. The chain's CDR3 is CASRLRGLAGCSYEQYF. The DNA for the CDR3 is TGTGCAAGTCGCTTAAGGGGACTAGCGGGGTGCTCCTACGAGCAGTACTTC.

The chain carries TRBV2 and TRBJ2-5; maybe TRBD1 (5 bases). This CDR3 is 16 amino acids long. Germline-derived CDR1 and CDR2 are SNHLY and FYNNEI. Trimming shortened V by 1 base and J by 5 bases, and 17 bases separated the two germline ends. This CDR3 is CASSEDRWGRRETQYF. The CDR3 coding sequence is TGTGCCAGCAGTGAAGATCGGTGGGGCCGGCGTGAGACCCAGTACTTC.

The chain is built from TRBV9 and TRBJ2-7, with TRBD2 matching over 9 bases. Germline lookup yields CDR1 SGDLS and CDR2 YYNGEE. The J segment lost 8 bases and the V segment lost 0 bases, leaving 9 bases of the junction unmatched. The CDR3 has 15 residues. This CDR3 is CASSVGSGGSVQQYF. CDR3 coding DNA: TGTGCCAGCAGCGTAGGGAGCGGGGGGTCGGTCCAGCAGTACTTC.

The chain uses TRBV28 and TRBJ1-3; D unresolved. Deletions cut 5 bases from V and 4 bases from J, with 9 bases between. The CDR3 extends over 13 amino acids. From germline, CDR1 is MDHEN and CDR2 SYDVKM. The CDR3 region is CASSLYGGNTIYF. CDR3 coding DNA: TGTGCCAGCAGTCTTTATGGCGGAAACACCATATATTTT. The entire variable domain, with the rest obtained from reference TRBV28 and TRBJ1-3, is as follows: DVKVTQSSRYLVKRTGEKVFLECVQDMDHENMFWYRQDPGLGLRLIYFSYDVKMKEKGDIPEGYSVSREKKERFSLILESASTNQTSMYLCASSLYGGNTIYFGEGSWLTVV.

The rearrangement joins TRBV7-2 to TRBJ1-3; TRBD1 aligns across 8 bases. The CDR3 runs to 14 residues. J gave up 9 bases and V 5 bases, and 9 bases lay outside the gene matches. Germline V lookup: CDR1 SGHTA, CDR2 FQGNSA. CDR3 region: CASSTWTGKSTIYF. The CDR3, as DNA: TGTGCCAGCAGCACCTGGACAGGGAAGAGCACCATATATTTT. Based on the CDR3 plus reference TRBV7-2 and TRBJ1-3, the full variable domain is GAGVSQSPSNKVTEKGKDVELRCDPISGHTALYWYRQSLGQGLEFLIYFQGNSAPDKSGLPSDRFSAERTGGSVSTLTIQRTQQEDSAVYLCASSTWTGKSTIYFGEGSWLTVV.

This chain joins TRBV4-3 and TRBJ1-2, with D possibly TRBD1 on 6 matching bases. The CDR3 extends over 15 amino acids. V dropped 3 bases and J dropped 7 bases, with 18 bases sitting between them. Germline CDR1 and CDR2: LGHNA and YSLEER. In DNA form, the CDR3 reads TGCGCCAGCAGCCACGGGGGCGGGGGTTGGGTTGGCTACACCTTC. Translating it yields CASSHGGGGWVGYTF.

This chain uses TRBV7-9 with TRBJ2-1; the D is unclear. CDR1 and CDR2 (germline): SEHNR, FQNEAQ (reference sequence). V was cut by 5 bases and J by 7 bases, with 6 bases left in between. The CDR3 consists of 11 residues. The CDR3 sequence is CASSLSNEQFF. For the CDR3, the DNA is TGTGCCAGCAGCCTTAGTAATGAGCAGTTCTTC.

A word on this clone: The sample contains more than one DNA sequence encoding this CDR3. The genes are TRBV7-2 and TRBJ1-5, with 7 bases that match TRBD1. V dropped 5 bases and J dropped 3; count of bases not matched to a gene: 7. CDR3 length: 15 residues. The germline V gene has CDR1 SGHTA and CDR2 FQGNSA. Written as DNA, the CDR3 is TGTGCCAGCAGCCCGGGGGACAGTCCCAATCAGCCCCAGCATTTT. As protein: CASSPGDSPNQPQHF.

The rearrangement joins TRBV19 to TRBJ1-1; perhaps TRBD1 as D (6 bases). With 1 base removed from V and 1 base from J, the gap between germline ends came to 10 bases. Germline lookup yields CDR1 LNHDA and CDR2 SQIVND (reference sequence). The CDR3 has 15 residues. CDR3 in DNA: TGTGCCAGTAGTATAGCCCGGACAGAGAACACTGAAGCTTTCTTT. Residues: CASSIARTENTEAFF.

The J gene is TRBJ1-3, the V gene TRBV19, with 7 nucleotides matching TRBD1. After removal of 6 bases from V and 0 bases from J, the junction contained 8 bases not matched to a gene. The CDR3 has 16 residues. Germline V CDR1 and CDR2: LNHDA, SQIVND (reference sequence). The CDR3 DNA reads TGTGCCAGTAGCGAGGGGGACAGACTCTCTGGAAACACCATATATTTT. It codes for CASSEGDRLSGNTIYF.